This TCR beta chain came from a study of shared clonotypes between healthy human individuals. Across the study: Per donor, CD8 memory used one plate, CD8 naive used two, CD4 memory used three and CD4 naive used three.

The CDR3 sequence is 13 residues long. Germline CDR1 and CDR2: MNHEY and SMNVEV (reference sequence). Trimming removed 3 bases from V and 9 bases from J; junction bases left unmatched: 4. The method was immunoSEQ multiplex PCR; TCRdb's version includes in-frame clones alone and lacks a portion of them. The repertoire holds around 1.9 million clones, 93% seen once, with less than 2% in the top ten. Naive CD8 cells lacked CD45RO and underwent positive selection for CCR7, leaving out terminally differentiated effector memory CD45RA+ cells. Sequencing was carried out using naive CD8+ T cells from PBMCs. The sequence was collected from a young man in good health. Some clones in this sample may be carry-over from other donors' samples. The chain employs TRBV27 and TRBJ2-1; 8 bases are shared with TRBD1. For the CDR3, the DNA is TGTGCCAGCAGTTTTTCAGGGGGCAGTGAGCAGTTCTTC. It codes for CASSFSGGSEQFF.